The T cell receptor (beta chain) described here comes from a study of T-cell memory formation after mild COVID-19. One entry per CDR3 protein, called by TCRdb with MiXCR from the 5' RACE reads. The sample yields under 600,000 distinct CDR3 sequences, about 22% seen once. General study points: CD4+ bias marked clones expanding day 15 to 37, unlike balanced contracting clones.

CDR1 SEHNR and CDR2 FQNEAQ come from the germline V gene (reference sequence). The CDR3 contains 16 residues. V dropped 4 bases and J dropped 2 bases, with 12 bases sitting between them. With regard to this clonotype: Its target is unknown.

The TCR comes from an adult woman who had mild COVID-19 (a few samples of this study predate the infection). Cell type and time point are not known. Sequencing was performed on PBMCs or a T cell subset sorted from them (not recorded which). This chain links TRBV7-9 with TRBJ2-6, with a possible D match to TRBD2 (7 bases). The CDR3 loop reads CASSSTGGTGANVLTF. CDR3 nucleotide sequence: TGTGCCAGCAGCTCCACGGGGGGCACTGGGGCCAACGTCCTGACTTTC.